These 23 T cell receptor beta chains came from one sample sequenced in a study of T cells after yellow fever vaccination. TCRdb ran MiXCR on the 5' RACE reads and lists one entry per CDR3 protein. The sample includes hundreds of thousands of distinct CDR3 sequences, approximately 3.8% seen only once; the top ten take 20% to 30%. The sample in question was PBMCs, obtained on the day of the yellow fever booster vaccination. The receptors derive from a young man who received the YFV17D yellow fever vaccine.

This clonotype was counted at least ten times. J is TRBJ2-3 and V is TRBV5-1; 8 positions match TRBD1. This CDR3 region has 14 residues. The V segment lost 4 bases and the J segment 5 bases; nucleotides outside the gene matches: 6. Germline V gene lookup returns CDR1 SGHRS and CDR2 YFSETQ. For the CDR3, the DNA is TGCGCCAGCAGCGATACAGGGGGTGTAGATACGCAGTATTTT. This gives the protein CASSDTGGVDTQYF.

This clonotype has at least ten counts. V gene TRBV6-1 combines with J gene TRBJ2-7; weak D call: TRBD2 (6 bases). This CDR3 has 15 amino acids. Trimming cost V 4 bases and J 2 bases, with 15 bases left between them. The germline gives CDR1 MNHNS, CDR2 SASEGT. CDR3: CASSGRDSMTYEQYF. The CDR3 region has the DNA TGTGCCAGCAGTGGGAGGGACTCCATGACCTACGAGCAGTACTTC.

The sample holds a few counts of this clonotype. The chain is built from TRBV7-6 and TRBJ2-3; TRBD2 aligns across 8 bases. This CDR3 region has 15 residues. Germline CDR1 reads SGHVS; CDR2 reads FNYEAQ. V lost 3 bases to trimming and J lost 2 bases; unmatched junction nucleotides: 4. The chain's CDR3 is CASSFSSGFTDTQYF. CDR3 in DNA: TGTGCCAGCAGCTTTTCTAGCGGGTTCACAGATACGCAGTATTTT.

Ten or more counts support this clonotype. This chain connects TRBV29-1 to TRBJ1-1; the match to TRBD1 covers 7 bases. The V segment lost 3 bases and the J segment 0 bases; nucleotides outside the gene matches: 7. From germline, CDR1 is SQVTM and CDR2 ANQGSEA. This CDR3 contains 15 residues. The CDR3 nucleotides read TGCAGCGTTGATTTTCCGGGACAGATGAACACTGAAGCTTTCTTT. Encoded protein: CSVDFPGQMNTEAFF.

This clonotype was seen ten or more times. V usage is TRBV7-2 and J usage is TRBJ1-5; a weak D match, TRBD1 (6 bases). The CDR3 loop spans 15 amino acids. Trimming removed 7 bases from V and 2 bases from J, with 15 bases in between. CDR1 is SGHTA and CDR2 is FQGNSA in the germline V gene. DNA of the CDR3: TGTGCCAGCACCCCCCCGGGGGGCGGCAATCAGCCCCAGCATTTT. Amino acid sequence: CASTPPGGGNQPQHF.

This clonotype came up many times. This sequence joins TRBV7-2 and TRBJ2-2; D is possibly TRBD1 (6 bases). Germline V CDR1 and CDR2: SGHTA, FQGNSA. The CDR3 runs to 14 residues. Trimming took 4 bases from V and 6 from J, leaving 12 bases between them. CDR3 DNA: TGTGCCAGCAGCTCAACAAGACAGGCCGGGGAGCTGTTTTTT. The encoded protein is CASSSTRQAGELFF.

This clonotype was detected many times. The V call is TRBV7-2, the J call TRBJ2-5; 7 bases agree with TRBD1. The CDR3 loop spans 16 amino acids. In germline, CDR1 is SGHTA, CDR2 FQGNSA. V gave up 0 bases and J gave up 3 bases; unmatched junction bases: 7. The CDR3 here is CASSLAPGTAKETQYF. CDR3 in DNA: TGTGCCAGCAGCTTAGCACCCGGGACAGCTAAAGAGACCCAGTACTTC.

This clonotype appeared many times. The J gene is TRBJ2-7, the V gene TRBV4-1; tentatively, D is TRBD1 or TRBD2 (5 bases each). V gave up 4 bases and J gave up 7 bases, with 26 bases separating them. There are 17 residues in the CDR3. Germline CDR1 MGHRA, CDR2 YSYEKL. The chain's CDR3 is CASSPNPGTKISGEQYF. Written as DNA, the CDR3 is TGCGCCAGCAGCCCCAATCCCGGGACGAAGATCTCGGGTGAGCAGTACTTC.

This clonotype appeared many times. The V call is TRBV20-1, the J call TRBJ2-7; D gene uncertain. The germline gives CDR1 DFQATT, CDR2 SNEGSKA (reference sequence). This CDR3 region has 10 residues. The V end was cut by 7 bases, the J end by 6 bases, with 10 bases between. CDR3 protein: CSVSGSEQYF. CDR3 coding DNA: TGCAGTGTAAGTGGGTCCGAGCAGTACTTC.

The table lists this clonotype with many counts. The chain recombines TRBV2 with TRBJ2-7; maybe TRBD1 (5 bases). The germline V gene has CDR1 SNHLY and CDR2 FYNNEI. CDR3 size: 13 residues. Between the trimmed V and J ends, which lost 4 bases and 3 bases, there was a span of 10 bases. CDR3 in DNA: TGTGCCAGCAGTGGACAGCCCTTCTACGAGCAGTACGTC. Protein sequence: CASSGQPFYEQYV.

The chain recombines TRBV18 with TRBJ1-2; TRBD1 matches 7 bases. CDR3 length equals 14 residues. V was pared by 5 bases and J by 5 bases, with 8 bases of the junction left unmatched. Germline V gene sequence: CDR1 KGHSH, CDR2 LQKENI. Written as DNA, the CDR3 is TGTGCCAGCTCAAACCTAGGGGGCAGATATGGCTACACCTTC. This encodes CASSNLGGRYGYTF. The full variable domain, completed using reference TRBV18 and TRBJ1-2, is NAGVMQNPRHLVRRRGQEARLRCSPMKGHSHVYWYRQLPEEGLKFMVYLQKENIIDESGMPKERFSAEFPKEGPSILRIQQVVRGDSAAYFCASSNLGGRYGYTFGSGTRLTVV.

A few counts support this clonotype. The CDR3 is CASSQGTSGSSYNEQFF. The DNA for the CDR3 is TGTGCCAGCAGTCAGGGGACTAGCGGGAGCTCCTACAATGAGCAGTTCTTC. The chain is built from TRBV7-6 and TRBJ2-1; 14 bases are a match to TRBD2. The ends lost 6 bases at V and 0 bases at J; junction bases unmatched: 4. Germline CDR1 is SGHVS and CDR2 is FNYEAQ. CDR3 length: 17 residues.

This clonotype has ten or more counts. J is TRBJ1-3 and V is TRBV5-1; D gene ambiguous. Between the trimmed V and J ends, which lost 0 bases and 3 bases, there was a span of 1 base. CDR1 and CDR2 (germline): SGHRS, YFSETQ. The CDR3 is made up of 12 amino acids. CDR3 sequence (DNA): TGCGCCAGCAGCTTGGTTGGAAACACCATATATTTT. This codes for CASSLVGNTIYF.

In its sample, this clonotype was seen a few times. In DNA form, the CDR3 reads TGTGCCAGCAGCTTAGGGGCAGGGGCGATTGGGACCCAGCATTTT. Encoded protein: CASSLGAGAIGTQHF. This chain connects TRBV7-9 to TRBJ1-5; a possible D gene is TRBD1 (6 bases). V was clipped by 1 base and J by 11 bases, with 18 bases between them. Germline V gene sequence: CDR1 SEHNR, CDR2 FQNEAQ (reference sequence). This CDR3 is built from 15 residues.

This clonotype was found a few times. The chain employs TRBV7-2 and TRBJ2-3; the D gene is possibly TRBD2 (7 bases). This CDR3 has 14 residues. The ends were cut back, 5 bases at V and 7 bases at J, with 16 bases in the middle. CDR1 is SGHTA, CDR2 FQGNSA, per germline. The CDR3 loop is CASSPMGGLHTQYF. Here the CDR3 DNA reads TGTGCCAGCAGCCCAATGGGGGGGCTCCATACGCAGTATTTT.

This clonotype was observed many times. The CDR3 here is CSVGGFEGWSGELFF. The CDR3 nucleotides read TGCAGCGTTGGAGGGTTTGAAGGGTGGAGCGGGGAGCTGTTTTTT. The gene calls are TRBV29-1 and TRBJ2-2, with a weak D call TRBD2 (5 bases). Trimming pared 4 bases from V and 7 bases from J, leaving 19 bases between. The CDR3 covers 15 residues. Germline V gene sequence: CDR1 SQVTM, CDR2 ANQGSEA.

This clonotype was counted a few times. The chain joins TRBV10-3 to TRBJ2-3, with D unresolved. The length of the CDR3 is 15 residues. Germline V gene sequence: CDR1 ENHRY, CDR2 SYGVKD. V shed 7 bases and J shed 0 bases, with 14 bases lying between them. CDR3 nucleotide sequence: TGTGCCATCACCCCTCACAGCTCTAGCACAGATACGCAGTATTTT. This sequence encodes CAITPHSSSTDTQYF.

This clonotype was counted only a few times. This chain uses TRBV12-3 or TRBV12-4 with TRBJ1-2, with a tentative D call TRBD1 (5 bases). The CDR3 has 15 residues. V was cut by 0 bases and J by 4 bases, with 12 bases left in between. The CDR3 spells CASSLAGATFYGYTF. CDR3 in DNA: TGTGCCAGCAGTTTAGCCGGGGCCACCTTCTATGGCTACACCTTC.

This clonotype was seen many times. The CDR3 spells CASSVRDRVSNQPQHF. In DNA form, the CDR3 reads TGTGCCAGCAGCGTCCGGGACAGGGTTAGCAATCAGCCCCAGCATTTT. This sequence joins TRBV2 and TRBJ1-5, with 9 bases matching TRBD1. The germline gives CDR1 SNHLY, CDR2 FYNNEI. CDR3 size: 16 residues. V dropped 6 bases and J dropped 0; count of bases not matched to a gene: 6.

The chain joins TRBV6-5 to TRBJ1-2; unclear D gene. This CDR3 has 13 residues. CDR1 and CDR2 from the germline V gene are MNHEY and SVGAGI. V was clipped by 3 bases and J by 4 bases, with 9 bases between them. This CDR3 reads CASSYSTTYGYTF. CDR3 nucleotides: TGTGCCAGCAGTTATTCTACCACCTATGGCTACACCTTC.

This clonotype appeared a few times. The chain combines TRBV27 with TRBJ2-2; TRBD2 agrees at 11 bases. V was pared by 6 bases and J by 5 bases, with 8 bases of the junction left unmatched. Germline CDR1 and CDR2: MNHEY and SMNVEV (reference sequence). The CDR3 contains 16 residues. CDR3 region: CASSLPLAGATGELFF. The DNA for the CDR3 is TGTGCCAGCAGCCTCCCACTAGCGGGGGCGACCGGGGAGCTGTTTTTT.

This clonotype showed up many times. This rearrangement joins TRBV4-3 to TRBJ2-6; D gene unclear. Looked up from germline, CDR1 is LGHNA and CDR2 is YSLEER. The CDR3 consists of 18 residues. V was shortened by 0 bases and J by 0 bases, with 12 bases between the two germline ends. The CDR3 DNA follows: TGCGCCAGCAGCCAAGATTGGTTGCTGGGCTCTGGGGCCAACGTCCTGACTTTC. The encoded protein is CASSQDWLLGSGANVLTF.

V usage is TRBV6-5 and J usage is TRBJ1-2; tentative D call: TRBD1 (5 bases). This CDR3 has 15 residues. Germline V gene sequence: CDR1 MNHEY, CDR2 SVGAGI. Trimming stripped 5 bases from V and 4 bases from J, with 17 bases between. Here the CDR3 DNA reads TGTGCCAGCAGTCACGGGGGGGACGCCTTCTATGGCTACACCTTC. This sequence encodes CASSHGGDAFYGYTF.